This T cell receptor beta chain was recorded in a study of blood T cells in healthy people across ages. Regarding the study as a whole: Higher diversity, along with more naive CD4+ cells, distinguished long-lived donors from aged donors.

This clonotype was found a few times. Its target is not known. The CDR3 consists of 17 residues. Germline V lookup: CDR1 SGHTA, CDR2 FQGNSA. With 3 bases clipped from V and 8 bases from J, the junction kept 9 bases outside the gene matches. Primed by a sample-barcoded 5' primer and a J-beta primer mix, a second PCR proceeded for roughly 6 to 12 cycles. TCRdb re-called the 5' RACE reads through MiXCR, storing one row per CDR3 protein. This sample has around 1,800,000 distinct CDR3 sequences, with 30% to 40% found just once. The clonotype was recovered from a human donor in good health. The chain joins TRBV7-2 to TRBJ2-2; 13 bases are shared with TRBD2. The sample taken for sequencing was blood. CDR3 protein: CASSLTSGGTQLGELFF. The CDR3 coding sequence is TGTGCCAGCAGCTTGACTAGCGGGGGGACCCAACTAGGGGAGCTGTTTTTT.